What follows describes a single T cell receptor (beta chain). Its antigen remains unidentified. The sample comes from a study of shared clonotypes between healthy human individuals. Background on the study: Three plates were used per donor for CD4 naive, three for CD4 memory, two for CD8 naive and one for CD8 memory. General study results and limits: Rarefaction revealed incomplete sorted-subset sequencing despite large depth. Exclusively blood specimens were collected; tissue repertoires likely differ.

Division of CD4+ cells produced a CD45RA+ naive subset and a CD45RA-negative memory subset. CDR1 is MGHDK, CDR2 SYGVNS, per germline. V was shortened by 6 bases and J by 8 bases, with 9 bases between the two germline ends. CDR3 length: 11 residues. TCRdb's table, derived via immunoSEQ multiplex PCR, lists solely in-frame clones and lacks some. The table includes under 2.5 million clones, roughly 92% detected once. The specimen was naive CD4+ T cells from PBMCs. Subset of the sample: CD45RA+ positively selected. The V call is TRBV25-1, the J call TRBJ2-3; D is uncertain. This TCR was sampled from a man aged 18 to 35 in good health. Some clones in this sample may be carry-over from other donors' samples. CDR3 nucleotides: TGTGCCAGCAGGGGAACGGGTACGCAGTATTTT. This translates into CASRGTGTQYF.